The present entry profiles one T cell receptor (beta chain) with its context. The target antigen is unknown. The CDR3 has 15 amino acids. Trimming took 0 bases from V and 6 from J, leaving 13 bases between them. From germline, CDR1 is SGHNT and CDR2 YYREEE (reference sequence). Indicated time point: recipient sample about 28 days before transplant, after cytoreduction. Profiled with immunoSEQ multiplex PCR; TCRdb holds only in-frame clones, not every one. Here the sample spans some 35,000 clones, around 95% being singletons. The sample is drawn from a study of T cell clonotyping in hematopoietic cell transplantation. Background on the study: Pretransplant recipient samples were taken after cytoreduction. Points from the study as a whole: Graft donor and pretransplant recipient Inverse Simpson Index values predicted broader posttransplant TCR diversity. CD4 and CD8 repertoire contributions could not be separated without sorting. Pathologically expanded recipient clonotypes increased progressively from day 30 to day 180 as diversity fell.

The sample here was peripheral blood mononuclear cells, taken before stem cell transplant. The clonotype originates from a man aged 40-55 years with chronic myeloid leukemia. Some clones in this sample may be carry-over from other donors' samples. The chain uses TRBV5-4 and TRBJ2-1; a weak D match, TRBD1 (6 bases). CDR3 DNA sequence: TGTGCCAGCAGCTTGGGTCAGGGGCCGGCCAATGAGCAGTTCTTC. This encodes CASSLGQGPANEQFF.